The 13 T cell receptor beta chains below come from one sample, sequenced in a study of coeliac disease. The data were produced by immunoSEQ multiplex PCR, yet TCRdb's version contains in-frame clones alone and is incomplete. The profile shows about 4,300 clones, 50% to 75% of them singletons. Sequencing used intraepithelial lymphocytes from the gut. The receptor source for this set is a human donor with active celiac disease.

The chain uses TRBV4-1 and TRBJ2-7; 9 nucleotides agree with TRBD2. The CDR3 loop spans 15 amino acids. CDR1 is MGHRA, CDR2 YSYEKL, per germline. V gave up 3 bases and J gave up 2 bases; unmatched junction bases: 5. CDR3 in amino acids: CASSHASGAPYEQYF. Here the CDR3 DNA reads TGCGCCAGCAGCCATGCTAGCGGGGCCCCCTACGAGCAGTACTTC.

In its sample, this clone was seen a few times. V is TRBV9 and J is TRBJ2-1; TRBD2 aligns across 12 bases. Germline values: CDR1 SGDLS, CDR2 YYNGEE. J gave up 9 bases and V 3 bases, and 7 bases lay outside the gene matches. CDR3 length equals 15 residues. DNA for the CDR3: TGTGCCAGCAGCGCCCGACTAGCGGGAGTTGCTGAGCAGTTCTTC. As protein: CASSARLAGVAEQFF.

The rearrangement uses TRBV5-6 and TRBJ1-5; D call uncertain. V was trimmed by 6 bases and J by 9 bases, leaving 10 bases between them. The CDR3 runs to 11 residues. Germline V gene lookup returns CDR1 SGHDT and CDR2 YYEEEE. The CDR3, as DNA: TGTGCCAGCACCGTCGTTTGGCCCCAGCATTTT. It is translated as CASTVVWPQHF.

J is TRBJ2-1 and V is TRBV4-2, with TRBD2 identical over 9 bases. From germline, CDR1 is LGHNA and CDR2 YNFKEQ. V dropped 0 bases and J dropped 0; count of bases not matched to a gene: 9. The CDR3 contains 19 residues. CDR3 loop: CASSQDWLAGLRSYNEQFF. CDR3 DNA sequence: TGTGCCAGCAGCCAAGATTGGCTAGCGGGACTCCGCTCCTACAATGAGCAGTTCTTC.

The V call is TRBV4-1, the J call TRBJ1-1; D unclear. The CDR3 has 12 residues. V was trimmed by 4 bases and J by 4 bases, leaving 7 bases between them. Germline V gene lookup returns CDR1 MGHRA and CDR2 YSYEKL. For the CDR3, the DNA is TGCGCCAGCAGCCCCGGTGCCACTGAAGCTTTCTTT. Protein product: CASSPGATEAFF.

This sequence joins TRBV9 and TRBJ2-5; D is unresolved. The CDR3 is made up of 15 amino acids. Per the germline V gene, CDR1 is SGDLS and CDR2 is YYNGEE. V lost 0 bases and J lost 5, with 14 bases in between. In nucleotides, the CDR3 is TGTGCCAGCAGCGTAGAGAGCATTCAACGGGAGACCCAGTACTTC. Its translation is CASSVESIQRETQYF.

A word on this clone: Compared with germline, one end of the junction differs, possibly owing to a read error. V usage is TRBV6-1 and J usage is TRBJ1-5; D perhaps matches TRBD1 (5 bases). Germline-derived CDR1 and CDR2 are MNHNS and SASEGT. CDR3 length equals 16 residues. CDR3 residues: CASREGVGRFNQPQHF. The DNA for the CDR3 is TGTGCCAGCAGGGAAGGGGTTGGCAGGTTCAATCAGCCCCAGCATTTT.

CDR3 nucleotides: TGTGCCAGTAGTATGGGGAGGCTCTATAGCAATCAGCCCCAGCATTTT. This encodes CASSMGRLYSNQPQHF. The rearrangement uses TRBV19 and TRBJ1-5; D call uncertain. The CDR3 runs to 16 residues. The germline CDR1 and CDR2 sequences are LNHDA and SQIVND (reference sequence). With 3 bases removed from V and 0 bases from J, the gap between germline ends came to 12 bases.

The chain combines TRBV9 with TRBJ2-1; 10 positions match TRBD2. Germline V CDR1 and CDR2: SGDLS, YYNGEE. V gave up 0 bases and J gave up 10 bases; unmatched junction bases: 7. The CDR3 consists of 15 residues. CDR3 region: CASSVGGTSASEQFF. In DNA, the CDR3 is TGTGCCAGCAGCGTAGGAGGGACTAGCGCCTCCGAGCAGTTCTTC.

The chain is built from TRBV5-1 and TRBJ2-7; D perhaps matches TRBD1 (5 bases). Between the trimmed V and J ends, which lost 0 bases and 3 bases, there was a span of 10 bases. The CDR3 consists of 14 residues. Germline CDR1 reads SGHRS; CDR2 reads YFSETQ. CDR3 in amino acids: CASSLEGLIYEQYF. As DNA, the CDR3 is TGCGCCAGCAGCTTGGAGGGGCTGATCTACGAGCAGTACTTC.

CDR3 DNA: TGTGCCAGCAGTTTGGGAGAGTACAATGAGCAGTTCTTC. Translation: CASSLGEYNEQFF. V and J are TRBV28 and TRBJ2-1; possibly TRBD2 for D (5 bases). This CDR3 spans 13 amino acids. Trimming left V 3 bases short and J 4 bases short, with 7 bases between. Germline CDR1 reads MDHEN; CDR2 reads SYDVKM.

The rearrangement joins TRBV7-8 to TRBJ1-4; D gene ambiguous. The CDR3 spans 15 residues. The germline gives CDR1 SGHVS, CDR2 FQNEAQ. V lost 2 bases, J lost 6 bases, and 13 bases lay in between. The chain's CDR3 is CASSLWPVQDEKLFF. The CDR3 nucleotides read TGTGCCAGCAGCTTATGGCCCGTACAAGATGAAAAACTGTTTTTT. Full variable domain (rest looked up from reference TRBV7-8 and TRBJ1-4): GAGVSQSPRYKVAKRGQDVALRCDPISGHVSLFWYQQALGQGPEFLTYFQNEAQLDKSGLPSDRFFAERPEGSVSTLKIQRTQQEDSAVYLCASSLWPVQDEKLFFGSGTQLSVL.

The chain combines TRBV10-3 with TRBJ1-2, with D maybe TRBD1 (6 bases). V was clipped by 10 bases and J by 7 bases, with 22 bases between them. Germline CDR1 and CDR2: ENHRY and SYGVKD. The CDR3 consists of 14 residues. The CDR3 reads CATINLTGKAGYTF. CDR3 sequence (DNA): TGTGCCACCATTAACCTAACAGGGAAAGCTGGCTACACCTTC.